This record looks at one T cell receptor beta chain sequence and its context. These data originate in a study of blood T cell repertoires in COVID-19. For the study at large: Acute and convalescent COVID-19 specimens originated in the United States, Italy and Spain.

In the original processing: For nucleated cells, counts were estimated from reference gene primer amplification. Measured with immunoSEQ multiplex PCR; TCRdb has only the in-frame clones, and not every one. V and J calls plus clone size are reproduced from that table; the DNA served to infer D and trimming. The table includes roughly 150,000 clones, roughly 84% detected once. This CDR3 has 13 amino acids. V was trimmed by 6 bases and J by 2 bases, leaving 11 bases between them. CDR1 and CDR2 (germline): SGDLS, YYNGEE. Sample: peripheral blood. The TCR comes from a woman of 80 years or more with active or convalescent COVID-19. The chain employs TRBV9 and TRBJ2-5; D is ambiguous. The CDR3 here is CASNRQTQETQYF. The CDR3 nucleotides read TGTGCCAGCAATAGGCAGACACAAGAGACCCAGTACTTC.